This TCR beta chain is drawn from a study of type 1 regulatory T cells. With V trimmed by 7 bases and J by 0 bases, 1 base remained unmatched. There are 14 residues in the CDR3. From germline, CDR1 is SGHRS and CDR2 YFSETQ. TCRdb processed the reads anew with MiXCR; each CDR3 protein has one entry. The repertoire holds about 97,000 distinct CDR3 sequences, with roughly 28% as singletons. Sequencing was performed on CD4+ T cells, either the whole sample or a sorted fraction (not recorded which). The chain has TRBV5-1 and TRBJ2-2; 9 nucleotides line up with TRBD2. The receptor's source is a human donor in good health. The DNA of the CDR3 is TGCGCCAGCCGACTAGCGGCGAACACCGGGGAGCTGTTTTTT. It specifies CASRLAANTGELFF.